The TCR beta chain described here comes from a study of cytomegalovirus exposure and HLA in healthy donors. Turning to the study itself: HLA-typed donors were the source of about 85 million unique TCRs held in an early data release. Study-level findings and limits: Accurate prediction of most subjects' HLA-A and HLA-B alleles from TCR beta sequences was reported.

Germline lookup yields CDR1 MNHEY and CDR2 SMNVEV (reference sequence). Trimming left V 2 bases short and J 2 bases short, with 22 bases between. The CDR3 spans 19 residues. Regarding this clone: Its specificity is not known.

60 Vbeta and 13 Jbeta primers were used in PCR. Sequencing used immunoSEQ multiplex PCR; TCRdb keeps in-frame clones, though not all of them. The table lists about 140,000 clones, around 76% of them singletons. The chain is built from TRBV27 and TRBJ1-5; the D gene is possibly TRBD1 (5 bases). This clonotype was obtained from a man between 18 and 29 years old in good health and CMV-seronegative. The sample comprised PBMCs. CDR3 region: CASSLTSGPGDERNQPQHF. The CDR3 DNA follows: TGTGCCAGCAGTTTAACATCCGGCCCGGGGGATGAGCGCAATCAGCCCCAGCATTTT.